Described below is a single TCR beta chain sequence and its context. Its antigen is not known. Trimming stripped 2 bases from V and 2 bases from J, with 10 bases between. Germline CDR1 and CDR2: MNHEY and SMNVEV (reference sequence). CDR3 length: 15 amino acids. These data are taken from a study of cytotoxic CD8 clonotypes in ibrutinib-treated CLL. In the study overall: The average sample held approximately 260,000 productive templates and fewer than 100,000 productive rearrangements. The study, taken as a whole, reports: At baseline, clonality was higher than in age-matched healthy donors and correlated with CD8+ counts.

Data came from immunoSEQ multiplex PCR; TCRdb stores just in-frame clones and leaves some out. The table lists 160,000 or so clones, roughly 86% of them singletons. The origin of this receptor is a human donor with chronic lymphocytic leukemia. The chain combines TRBV27 with TRBJ1-5; no reliable D call. The material was PBMCs, obtained after 12 months of ibrutinib treatment. CDR3: CASSLVGQGNQPQHF. The CDR3 nucleotides read TGTGCCAGCAGTTTAGTTGGCCAGGGCAATCAGCCCCAGCATTTT.